One sample yielded the 26 T cell receptor beta chains listed below, sequenced in a study of tumor-infiltrating lymphocytes in primary liver carcinoma. Researchers drew blood RNA from unsorted whole blood and extracted germline DNA as well. Starting from 500 ng of total RNA, TCR beta cDNA was produced with a primer in the constant region. Modified slightly, ARM-PCR produced TCR beta libraries over three nested multiplex PCR rounds. A C-beta reverse primer was combined with TRBV1-TRBV30 forward primers in the first two PCR rounds, and each round had approximately 10 cycles. TCRdb used MiXCR to reprocess the multiplex PCR reads, holding one entry per CDR3 protein. This table holds fewer than 250,000 distinct CDR3 sequences, less than 70% found once. Sequencing used peripheral blood. Source of these receptors: an older woman with primary liver carcinoma and hepatitis B virus infection.

The rearrangement links TRBV11-2 to TRBJ2-5, with D perhaps assigned TRBD1 or TRBD2 (5 bases each). Trimming stripped 7 bases from V and 5 bases from J, with 20 bases between. Germline values: CDR1 SGHAT, CDR2 FQNNGV. CDR3 size: 15 residues. CDR3 coding DNA: TGTGCCAGCAACTTGGATCGAGGGGCCGGGGAGACCCAGTACTTC. Protein sequence: CASNLDRGAGETQYF. Full variable domain (outside the CDR3, taken from reference TRBV11-2 and TRBJ2-5): EAGVAQSPRYKIIEKRQSVAFWCNPISGHATLYWYQQILGQGPKLLIQFQNNGVVDDSQLPKDRFSAERLKGVDSTLKIQPAKLEDSAVYLCASNLDRGAGETQYFGPGTRLLVL.

Details on this clonotype: Mismatch with germline at one junction end may stem from a read error. V is TRBV5-4 and J is TRBJ2-2, with 7 bases that match TRBD1. CDR1 is SGHNT, CDR2 YYREEE, per germline (reference sequence). The CDR3 contains 12 residues. CDR3 sequence (DNA): TGTGTCGGAATAACAGGGGCCGGGGAGCAGTTTTTT. Translating it yields CVGITGAGEQFF.

This clonotype was seen only a few times. The junction departs from germline at one end; a sequencing error may be responsible. CDR3: CASNYRSSGGPNEQFF. For the CDR3, the DNA is TGTGCTAGCAACTATAGGTCCAGCGGGGGCCCAAATGAGCAGTTCTTC. The rearrangement links TRBV12-3 or TRBV12-4 to TRBJ2-1; 8 nucleotides agree with TRBD2. This CDR3 region has 16 residues.

Notes on this clonotype: A read error is likely, as this CDR3 ends without the conserved phenylalanine or tryptophan. The gene calls are TRBV4-1 and TRBJ1-5; TRBD1 agrees at 7 bases. The germline V gene has CDR1 MGHRA and CDR2 YSYEKL. V lost 4 bases and J lost 0; bases outside the gene matches: 3. The CDR3 runs to 15 residues. In DNA form, the CDR3 reads TGCGCCAGCAGCCGAGACAGGGATAGCAATCAGCCCCAGCATTCT. It is translated as CASSRDRDSNQPQHS.

The chain carries TRBV5-1 and TRBJ2-1, with D perhaps matching TRBD2 (5 bases). The ends were cut back, 1 base at V and 2 bases at J, with 13 bases in the middle. Germline assignment: CDR1 SGHRS and CDR2 YFSETQ. The CDR3 contains 16 residues. The CDR3 spells CASSLSADYTYNEQFF. CDR3 in DNA: TGCGCCAGCAGCTTGTCGGCTGACTATACCTACAATGAGCAGTTCTTC.

This clonotype showed up just a few times. The chain couples TRBV7-9 to TRBJ1-1; D call uncertain. CDR3 size: 12 residues. Germline CDR1 and CDR2: SEHNR and FQNEAQ (reference sequence). V shed 3 bases and J shed 10 bases, with 12 bases lying between them. In DNA form, the CDR3 reads TGTGCCAGCAGCTTCGGGGAAATGGTAGCTTTCTTT. Its protein is CASSFGEMVAFF. The full variable domain, completed using reference TRBV7-9 and TRBJ1-1, is DTGVSQNPRHKITKRGQNVTFRCDPISEHNRLYWYRQTLGQGPEFLTYFQNEAQLEKSRLLSDRFSAERPKGSFSTLEIQRTEQGDSAMYLCASSFGEMVAFFGQGTRLTVV.

About this clonotype: A junction boundary mismatches the germline segment, possibly from a read error. The chain couples TRBV11-2 to TRBJ2-1; 7 bases map to TRBD2. The CDR3 covers 17 residues. Per the germline V gene, CDR1 is SGHAT and CDR2 is FQNNGV. CDR3 nucleotide sequence: TGTGCAAGCAGCCCCTTCCCACCCCCGACCGCGGGGGATGATCAGTTCTTC. It yields the protein CASSPFPPPTAGDDQFF.

On this clonotype itself: This clone may be a read error of a much larger clone one base away. This sequence joins TRBV28 and TRBJ1-6; D is ambiguous. Between the trimmed V and J ends, which lost 8 bases and 14 bases, there was a span of 16 bases. Germline lookup yields CDR1 MDHEN and CDR2 SYDVKM. The CDR3 totals 12 residues. The CDR3 here is CASGRPNSSLHF. The CDR3 coding sequence is TGTGCCAGCGGAAGACCCAACTCATCCCTCCACTTT. Based on the CDR3 plus reference TRBV28 and TRBJ1-6, the full variable domain is DVKVTQSSRYLVKRTGEKVFLECVQDMDHENMFWYRQDPGLGLRLIYFSYDVKMKEKGDIPEGYSVSREKKERFSLILESASTNQTSMYLCASGRPNSSLHFGNGTRLTVT.

Notes on this clonotype: Given a much more abundant clone one base away, this may be a read error. The genes are TRBV6-6 and TRBJ2-1; TRBD2 might be the D (7 bases). V lost 4 bases, J lost 5 bases, and 21 bases lay in between. Per germline, CDR1 MNHNY and CDR2 SVGAGI (reference sequence). The CDR3 consists of 17 residues. CDR3 amino acids: CASSWSWGAGVDNEQFF. The CDR3 DNA is TGTGCCAGCAGTTGGTCGTGGGGGGCGGGAGTCGACAATGAGCAGTTCTTC.

Comment on this clonotype: Possible read error: a much larger clone is one base away. V and J are TRBV29-1 and TRBJ2-1; 7 bases agree with TRBD1. The germline gives CDR1 SQVTM, CDR2 ANQGSEA. The trim removed 6 bases at V and 1 base at J, leaving 6 bases unmatched. CDR3 length: 14 amino acids. The CDR3: CSVGTAFSYNEQFF. The CDR3 bases are TGCAGCGTGGGGACAGCCTTTTCCTACAATGAGCAGTTCTTC.

As to this clonotype: A much more abundant neighbour one base away suggests this may be a read error. J is TRBJ2-7 and V is TRBV28; D call uncertain. The V gene's germline CDR1 is MDHEN and CDR2 SYDVKM. This CDR3 spans 19 amino acids. DNA of the CDR3: TGTGCCAGCAGCTCTACCGGTGGGCACCAGCCTGGGCGCCTCTACGAGCAGCACTTC. Its protein is CASSSTGGHQPGRLYEQHF.

CDR3 nucleotide sequence: TGTGCCAGCAGTTCACCGAGTAGCGTAGACAATGAGCAGTTCTTC. This translates into CASSSPSSVDNEQFF. The chain combines TRBV12-3 or TRBV12-4 with TRBJ2-1; tentative D call: TRBD2 (5 bases). The CDR3 loop spans 15 amino acids. The V end was cut by 4 bases, the J end by 5 bases, with 15 bases between.

This clonotype was picked up a small number of times. The chain uses TRBV6-1 and TRBJ2-5; a possible D gene is TRBD2 (6 bases). V was shortened by 6 bases and J by 5 bases, with 13 bases between the two germline ends. Germline-derived CDR1 and CDR2 are MNHNS and SASEGT. This CDR3 has 13 amino acids. The CDR3 DNA reads TGTGCCAGCAGGCGGCGGGGCCTGGAGACCCAGTACTTC. Protein product: CASRRRGLETQYF.

Comments on this clonotype: This likely comes from a read error, as the CDR3 has no conserved phenylalanine or tryptophan at its end. Because the CDR3's place on the DNA is in doubt, the DNA is left out and the CDR3 is given as listed by TCRdb. The chain links TRBV6-1 to TRBJ2-1; the DNA was not used to check the table's D call, TRBD1. The CDR3 has 17 residues if both end residues are counted. Germline assignment: CDR1 MNHNS and CDR2 SASEGT. The CDR3 region is CASSVFGGTGGFNEQFL.

On this clonotype: This may stem from a read error, because a much larger clone lies one nucleotide away. The V and J genes are TRBV12-3 or TRBV12-4 and TRBJ1-2; D is possibly TRBD1 (6 bases). V was shortened by 6 bases and J by 7 bases, with 18 bases between the two germline ends. This CDR3 contains 14 residues. CDR3 protein: CASSPPGRGSGYTF. The CDR3 DNA reads as TGTGCCAGCAGCCCCCCCGGCAGGGGTAGTGGCTACACCTTC.

As concerns this clonotype: The germline gene is not matched at one end of the junction; a read error may be the cause. Here the CDR3 DNA reads TGTGCCAGCAGCCTAGGGGACTACCAGGGAGATATGCAGTATTTT. This gives the protein CASSLGDYQGDMQYF. The chain links TRBV7-8 to TRBJ2-3, with 7 bases matching TRBD2. CDR3 length: 15 amino acids. Germline CDR1 reads SGHVS; CDR2 reads FQNEAQ.

Notes on this clonotype: Since the CDR3 does not end with the conserved phenylalanine or tryptophan, this likely comes from a read error. The V and J genes are TRBV10-1 and TRBJ1-1; TRBD1 matches at 7 bases. The CDR3 length is 17 residues. Per the germline V gene, CDR1 is WNHNN and CDR2 is SYGVQD (reference sequence). Trimming removed 8 bases from V and 1 base from J; junction bases left unmatched: 16. DNA of the CDR3: TGCGCCAGCGGACTGATGTGGGGGACAGAACAGAACACTGAAGCTTTCCTT. It translates to CASGLMWGTEQNTEAFL.

Regarding this clonotype: Just one base apart from a much larger clone, this may be a read error. V and J are TRBV13 and TRBJ1-1; 7 bases map to TRBD1. Germline CDR1 reads PRHDT; CDR2 reads FYEKMQ (reference sequence). V trimming: 0 bases; J trimming: 0 bases; junction bases outside the gene matches: 4. The CDR3 loop spans 16 amino acids. The CDR3: CASSLGWGQMNTEAFF. DNA for the CDR3: TGTGCCAGCAGCTTAGGGTGGGGACAGATGAACACTGAAGCTTTCTTT.

This clonotype was counted a few times. Since a much larger clone is just one base distant, this may be a read error. The J gene is TRBJ1-5, the V gene TRBV4-1; D gene unclear. Germline loops: CDR1 MGHRA, CDR2 YSYEKL. V gave up 2 bases and J gave up 9 bases, with 14 bases separating them. The CDR3 has 14 amino acids. The chain's CDR3 is CASSQIVNSGPQHF. For the CDR3, the DNA is TGCGCCAGCAGCCAAATCGTTAACAGCGGGCCCCAGCATTTT.

In the case of this clonotype: A much larger clone lies one base from this, so it may be a read error. This chain connects TRBV6-1 to TRBJ2-1, with a possible D match to TRBD2 (6 bases). Germline V lookup: CDR1 MNHNS, CDR2 SASEGT. V was trimmed by 2 bases and J by 5 bases, leaving 13 bases between them. CDR3 length equals 15 residues. Here the CDR3 reads CASSEKVLANNEQFF. Here the CDR3 DNA reads TGTGCCAGCAGTGAAAAGGTACTAGCAAACAATGAGCAGTTCTTC.

This clonotype was detected a few times. The chain carries TRBV5-8 and TRBJ1-1; no clear D gene. Germline loops: CDR1 SGHTS, CDR2 YDEGEE. This CDR3 is 13 amino acids long. Trimming left V 2 bases short and J 4 bases short, with 9 bases between. Here the CDR3 reads CASSFRRTTEAFF. DNA of the CDR3: TGTGCCAGCAGCTTTAGGCGGACCACTGAAGCTTTCTTT.

This clonotype was seen many times. V gene TRBV6-2 or TRBV6-3 combines with J gene TRBJ2-3; D may be TRBD1 (5 bases). Looked up from germline, CDR1 is MNHEY and CDR2 is SVGEGT. The CDR3 runs 15 residues. With 6 bases removed from V and 2 bases from J, the gap between germline ends came to 15 bases. CDR3 protein: CASRDRQGITDTQYF. The CDR3 coding sequence is TGTGCCAGCAGAGATCGTCAGGGAATCACAGATACGCAGTATTTT.

Remarks on this clonotype: Sequence at one end of the junction differs from germline and may be a read error. The DNA of the CDR3 is TGTGTCAGCAGCTTAGTGGGACTAGCGACTAGCACAAATACGCAATATTTC. Translating gives CVSSLVGLATSTNTQYF. V gene TRBV11-2 combines with J gene TRBJ2-3; 10 bases are shared with TRBD2. The CDR3 runs 17 residues. Germline CDR1 and CDR2: SGHAT and FQNNGV.

Comment on this clonotype: This clone may be a read error of a much larger clone one base away. The CDR3 region has the DNA TGTGCCAGCACTGTGAACAGGGTGGCCACTGAAGCTTTCTTT. Protein sequence: CASTVNRVATEAFF. The rearrangement links TRBV6-5 to TRBJ1-1; D is possibly TRBD1 (6 bases). Trimming took 7 bases from V and 4 from J, leaving 16 bases between them. CDR3 length: 14 amino acids. Germline-derived CDR1 and CDR2 are MNHEY and SVGAGI.

With regard to this clonotype: Mismatch with germline at one junction end may stem from a read error. The chain has TRBV4-1 and TRBJ1-2, with D possibly being TRBD1 (5 bases). The CDR3 has 19 amino acids. Germline V lookup: CDR1 MGHRA, CDR2 YSYEKL. The CDR3 region is CASSQDRTTIETPNYGYTF. CDR3 DNA: TGCGCCAGCAGCCAAGATCGGACAACCATAGAGACCCCTAACTACGGCTACACCTTC.

As concerns this clonotype: A read error may account for a junction end that differs from germline. This chain connects TRBV11-3 to TRBJ2-5; D is possibly TRBD1 or TRBD2 (5 bases each). This CDR3 comprises 16 residues. Germline CDR1 and CDR2: SGHNT and YENEEA. CDR3 coding DNA: TGTGCCAGCAGCTTAGATCTTGGGGGATCGAGTGAGACTCAGTACTTC. Translating gives CASSLDLGGSSETQYF.